What follows describes a single T cell receptor beta chain. As yet, its antigen is unknown. The CDR3 runs to 15 residues. Looked up from germline, CDR1 is LGHDT and CDR2 is YNNKEL (reference sequence). Trimming at V came to 2 bases and at J to 2 bases, leaving 2 bases not matched to a gene. This entry is derived from a study of T cell repertoires in cytomegalovirus infection. Turning to the study itself: TCR beta signatures that were public indicated CMV infection and matching HLA type.

MiXCR, run by TCRdb on the reads, gives a single entry per CDR3 protein. This table holds 400,000 or so distinct CDR3 sequences, about a sixth found once. Study-wide findings and caveats: Summed public TCR beta family frequency identified CMV carriers bearing the relevant HLA. Clonotype analysis showed dominance of the ex vivo response by HLA-C-restricted CMV-specific TCR beta clonotypes.

The receptor comes from a human donor in good health (CMV status not recorded). Some clones in this sample may be carry-over from other donors' samples. Sequencing input: PBMCs. The chain joins TRBV3-1 to TRBJ2-5, with 10 bases matching TRBD1. The CDR3 region is CASSQRGQGQETQYF. The CDR3 region has the DNA TGTGCCAGCAGCCAAAGGGGACAGGGGCAAGAGACCCAGTACTTC.